These T cell receptor beta chains were read from a single sample in a study of CD8 T cells in ankylosing spondylitis. TCRdb reprocessed the 5' RACE reads via MiXCR and lists one record per CDR3 protein. The table has almost 400,000 distinct CDR3 sequences, about 22% seen once. Sequenced input: blood, either unsorted or a sorted T cell fraction (not recorded which). These TCRs come from a male donor with ankylosing spondylitis. CDR3s include the opening cysteine and the closing phenylalanine or tryptophan. The order of the fields is D gene, V gene, clone size, J gene, CDR3 protein, CDR3 DNA. A D gene is named only where the DNA matches it firmly. Some rows mark clone size as missing; the rest say once, few, many or name a class of expanded clone.

d_call: .
v_call: TRBV24-1
clone_size: .
j_call: TRBJ1-1
cdr3_aa: CATSGERFPNTEAFF
cdr3_nt: TGTGCCACCAGTGGAGAAAGGTTCCCTAATACTGAAGCTTTCTTT

d_call: TRBD2
v_call: TRBV20-1
clone_size: .
j_call: TRBJ2-3
cdr3_aa: CSASVAGASTDTQYF
cdr3_nt: TGCAGTGCTAGTGTAGCGGGAGCCAGCACAGATACGCAGTATTTT

d_call: TRBD1
v_call: TRBV7-2
clone_size: once
j_call: TRBJ2-3
cdr3_aa: CASSQTGQDTDTQYF
cdr3_nt: TGTGCCAGCAGCCAAACGGGACAGGACACAGATACGCAGTATTTT

d_call: TRBD2
v_call: TRBV6-1
clone_size: many
j_call: TRBJ2-3
cdr3_aa: CASSTSGRDTDTQYF
cdr3_nt: TGTGCCAGCAGTACGAGCGGGAGGGACACAGATACGCAGTATTTT

d_call: TRBD1
v_call: TRBV27
clone_size: few
j_call: TRBJ1-5
cdr3_aa: CASRGTGVNQPQHF
cdr3_nt: TGTGCCAGCAGGGGGACAGGGGTCAATCAGCCCCAGCATTTT

d_call: .
v_call: TRBV5-1
clone_size: few
j_call: TRBJ2-7
cdr3_aa: CASSTQTGSYEQYF
cdr3_nt: TGCGCCAGCAGCACACAGACGGGCTCCTACGAGCAGTACTTC

d_call: .
v_call: TRBV12-3/TRBV12-4
clone_size: few
j_call: TRBJ1-2
cdr3_aa: CASSFFNGYTF
cdr3_nt: TGTGCCAGCAGTTTTTTTAATGGCTACACCTTC

d_call: .
v_call: TRBV9
clone_size: .
j_call: TRBJ2-1
cdr3_aa: CASSVRRDTYNEQFF
cdr3_nt: TGTGCCAGCAGCGTCCGCCGGGACACGTACAATGAGCAGTTCTTC

d_call: .
v_call: TRBV5-1
clone_size: many
j_call: TRBJ2-7
cdr3_aa: CASSLVAFQGANEQYF
cdr3_nt: TGCGCCAGCAGCTTGGTTGCCTTCCAGGGAGCCAACGAGCAGTACTTC

d_call: .
v_call: TRBV12-3/TRBV12-4
clone_size: many
j_call: TRBJ2-3
cdr3_aa: CASSLDGAATDTQYF
cdr3_nt: TGTGCCAGCAGTTTAGATGGGGCGGCCACAGATACGCAGTATTTT

d_call: .
v_call: TRBV7-6
clone_size: few
j_call: TRBJ1-5
cdr3_aa: CASSLRVNQPQHF
cdr3_nt: TGTGCCAGCAGCTTACGGGTGAATCAGCCCCAGCATTTT

d_call: .
v_call: TRBV10-3
clone_size: few
j_call: TRBJ2-1
cdr3_aa: CAIRGGSSYNEQFF
cdr3_nt: TGTGCCATCAGGGGGGGTAGCTCCTACAATGAGCAGTTCTTC

d_call: .
v_call: TRBV28
clone_size: few
j_call: TRBJ2-1
cdr3_aa: CASSTDRVRRDLAGKSSYNEQFF
cdr3_nt: TGTGCCAGCAGTACAGACAGGGTGCGGAGGGATCTAGCGGGCAAAAGCTCCTACAATGAGCAGTTCTTC

d_call: .
v_call: TRBV5-1
clone_size: few
j_call: TRBJ2-3
cdr3_aa: CASSSPGSDTQYF
cdr3_nt: TGCGCCAGCAGCTCCCCCGGGAGTGATACGCAGTATTTT

d_call: .
v_call: TRBV14
clone_size: .
j_call: TRBJ2-6
cdr3_aa: CASTHRGSGANVLTF
cdr3_nt: TGTGCCAGCACCCACCGCGGGTCTGGGGCCAACGTCCTGACTTTC

d_call: TRBD2
v_call: TRBV5-1
clone_size: .
j_call: TRBJ2-1
cdr3_aa: CASSLFASGSLSYNEQFF
cdr3_nt: TGCGCCAGCAGCTTGTTCGCTAGCGGGAGCCTTTCCTACAATGAGCAGTTCTTC

d_call: .
v_call: TRBV7-2
clone_size: .
j_call: TRBJ2-2
cdr3_aa: CASSLRGGGVGELFF
cdr3_nt: TGTGCCAGCAGCTTAAGGGGGGGAGGTGTCGGGGAGCTGTTTTTT

d_call: .
v_call: TRBV19
clone_size: few
j_call: TRBJ2-1
cdr3_aa: CASSIIPGVNEQFF
cdr3_nt: TGTGCCAGTAGTATTATCCCGGGGGTCAATGAGCAGTTCTTC

d_call: .
v_call: TRBV10-3
clone_size: .
j_call: TRBJ2-7
cdr3_aa: CAISPGAIGRDEQYF
cdr3_nt: TGTGCCATCAGCCCTGGGGCCATTGGACGGGACGAGCAGTACTTC

d_call: TRBD1
v_call: TRBV5-1
clone_size: few
j_call: TRBJ2-6
cdr3_aa: CASTGQVNSGANVLTF
cdr3_nt: TGCGCCAGCACCGGACAGGTGAACTCTGGGGCCAACGTCCTGACTTTC

d_call: .
v_call: TRBV19
clone_size: .
j_call: TRBJ2-7
cdr3_aa: CASSIRAGIEQYF
cdr3_nt: TGTGCCAGTAGTATCCGCGCGGGGATAGAGCAGTACTTC

d_call: .
v_call: TRBV12-3/TRBV12-4
clone_size: few
j_call: TRBJ1-1
cdr3_aa: CASSVSGANRGAFF
cdr3_nt: TGTGCCAGCAGCGTAAGTGGGGCGAACCGAGGAGCTTTCTTT

d_call: .
v_call: TRBV9
clone_size: .
j_call: TRBJ2-7
cdr3_aa: CASSVGPHSGHEQYF
cdr3_nt: TGTGCCAGCAGCGTAGGCCCGCACAGTGGCCACGAGCAGTACTTC

d_call: TRBD2
v_call: TRBV7-8
clone_size: few
j_call: TRBJ2-3
cdr3_aa: CASSPGTSVTDTQYF
cdr3_nt: TGTGCCAGCAGCCCGGGGACTAGCGTTACAGATACGCAGTATTTT

d_call: .
v_call: TRBV5-1
clone_size: few
j_call: TRBJ1-1
cdr3_aa: CASSFTFDRTEAFF
cdr3_nt: TGCGCCAGCAGCTTCACTTTCGACAGAACTGAAGCTTTCTTT

d_call: TRBD1
v_call: TRBV15
clone_size: .
j_call: TRBJ1-1
cdr3_aa: CATSREFGSGGTNTEAFF
cdr3_nt: TGTGCCACCAGCAGAGAGTTCGGGTCAGGGGGGACCAACACTGAAGCTTTCTTT

d_call: .
v_call: TRBV20-1
clone_size: .
j_call: TRBJ2-5
cdr3_aa: CSARDGQGGGETQYF
cdr3_nt: TGCAGTGCTAGAGATGGCCAGGGGGGGGGAGAGACCCAGTACTTC

d_call: TRBD2
v_call: TRBV20-1
clone_size: few
j_call: TRBJ2-1
cdr3_aa: CSARDGGRAGNEQFF
cdr3_nt: TGCAGTGCTAGAGATGGCGGGAGGGCCGGCAATGAGCAGTTCTTC

d_call: .
v_call: TRBV24-1
clone_size: .
j_call: TRBJ2-1
cdr3_aa: CATSEGSPSYNEQFF
cdr3_nt: TGTGCCACCAGTGAGGGTTCCCCTTCCTACAATGAGCAGTTCTTC

d_call: .
v_call: TRBV11-2
clone_size: .
j_call: TRBJ2-1
cdr3_aa: CASSSGGDNNEQFF
cdr3_nt: TGTGCCAGCAGCTCTGGCGGGGATAACAATGAGCAGTTCTTC

d_call: TRBD1
v_call: TRBV4-2
clone_size: few
j_call: TRBJ2-1
cdr3_aa: CASSQAYRGSNEQFF
cdr3_nt: TGTGCCAGCAGCCAGGCCTACAGGGGATCGAATGAGCAGTTCTTC

d_call: TRBD2
v_call: TRBV20-1
clone_size: .
j_call: TRBJ2-7
cdr3_aa: CSASPGTSGSYEQYF
cdr3_nt: TGCAGTGCCTCTCCCGGGACTAGCGGTTCCTACGAGCAGTACTTC

d_call: .
v_call: TRBV12-3/TRBV12-4
clone_size: few
j_call: TRBJ2-3
cdr3_aa: CASRPTGSSTDTQYF
cdr3_nt: TGTGCCAGCAGACCTACCGGGAGTAGCACAGATACGCAGTATTTT

d_call: .
v_call: TRBV7-2
clone_size: .
j_call: TRBJ1-4
cdr3_aa: CASSWGAGENEKLFF
cdr3_nt: TGTGCCAGCAGTTGGGGGGCAGGCGAAAATGAAAAACTGTTTTTT

d_call: TRBD1
v_call: TRBV27
clone_size: .
j_call: TRBJ2-3
cdr3_aa: CASSPYRGYTDTQYF
cdr3_nt: TGTGCCAGCAGTCCATACAGGGGTTACACAGATACGCAGTATTTT

d_call: .
v_call: TRBV5-1
clone_size: many
j_call: TRBJ2-7
cdr3_aa: CASSPTVQGLSYEQYF
cdr3_nt: TGCGCCAGCAGTCCAACTGTCCAGGGATTATCCTACGAGCAGTACTTC

d_call: .
v_call: TRBV5-5
clone_size: few
j_call: TRBJ2-5
cdr3_aa: CASSSFYQETQYF
cdr3_nt: TGTGCCAGCAGTTCCTTTTATCAAGAGACCCAGTACTTC

d_call: .
v_call: TRBV6-2/TRBV6-3
clone_size: few
j_call: TRBJ2-1
cdr3_aa: CASSYHDSAEYNEQFF
cdr3_nt: TGTGCCAGCAGTTACCATGACTCCGCGGAGTACAATGAGCAGTTCTTC

d_call: .
v_call: TRBV19
clone_size: .
j_call: TRBJ2-7
cdr3_aa: CASSSNKDSYEQYF
cdr3_nt: TGTGCCAGTAGTTCCAACAAGGACTCCTACGAGCAGTACTTC

d_call: TRBD1
v_call: TRBV11-2
clone_size: few
j_call: TRBJ1-2
cdr3_aa: CASSLGDRDYGYTF
cdr3_nt: TGTGCCAGCAGCTTAGGGGACAGGGACTATGGCTACACCTTC

d_call: TRBD2
v_call: TRBV25-1
clone_size: .
j_call: TRBJ2-2
cdr3_aa: CASADAPSGRASGELFF
cdr3_nt: TGTGCCAGCGCTGACGCGCCTAGCGGGAGGGCTTCCGGGGAGCTGTTTTTT

d_call: .
v_call: TRBV4-3
clone_size: few
j_call: TRBJ2-1
cdr3_aa: CASSQDLGPYNEQFF
cdr3_nt: TGCGCCAGCAGCCAAGATTTAGGGCCATACAATGAGCAGTTCTTC

d_call: .
v_call: TRBV5-1
clone_size: few
j_call: TRBJ2-7
cdr3_aa: CASSFVGGEQYF
cdr3_nt: TGCGCCAGCAGCTTTGTGGGAGGCGAGCAGTACTTC

d_call: .
v_call: TRBV5-1
clone_size: .
j_call: TRBJ1-1
cdr3_aa: CASSWGADTEAFF
cdr3_nt: TGCGCCAGCAGCTGGGGGGCGGACACTGAAGCTTTCTTT

d_call: TRBD2
v_call: TRBV20-1
clone_size: few
j_call: TRBJ2-7
cdr3_aa: CSAREATSGSLADEQYF
cdr3_nt: TGCAGTGCTAGGGAAGCGACTAGCGGGAGTCTCGCGGACGAGCAGTACTTC